What follows describes a single T cell receptor beta chain. Per the study methods: Estimation of nucleated cell counts was performed using reference gene primer amplification. Profiling relied on immunoSEQ multiplex PCR, and the TCRdb table lists in-frame clones only, not all of them. V and J calls and clone size are as listed in that table; D and trimming were resolved from the DNA. The sample records 650,000 to 800,000 clones, just under 90% being singletons. Germline trimming cut 4 bases from V and 3 bases from J; bases unmatched to any gene: 11. Germline V gives CDR1 WSHSY, CDR2 SAAADI. The CDR3 contains 18 residues. The sample belongs to a study of blood T cell repertoires in COVID-19. Overall study: Acute and convalescent COVID-19 specimens originated in the United States, Italy and Spain. From T cells, B-cell-depleted T cells, or PBMCs came the material, which was cDNA or gDNA.

The chain recombines TRBV10-2 with TRBJ2-7, with 14 bases lining up with TRBD2. The sequence derives from a woman in her late teens or twenties with acute or convalescent COVID-19. The sequenced sample consisted of peripheral blood. The DNA of the CDR3 is TGCGCCAGCAGTGGACTAGCGGGGGGGCCCTCTTTACGCTACGAGCAGTACTTC. It specifies CASSGLAGGPSLRYEQYF.